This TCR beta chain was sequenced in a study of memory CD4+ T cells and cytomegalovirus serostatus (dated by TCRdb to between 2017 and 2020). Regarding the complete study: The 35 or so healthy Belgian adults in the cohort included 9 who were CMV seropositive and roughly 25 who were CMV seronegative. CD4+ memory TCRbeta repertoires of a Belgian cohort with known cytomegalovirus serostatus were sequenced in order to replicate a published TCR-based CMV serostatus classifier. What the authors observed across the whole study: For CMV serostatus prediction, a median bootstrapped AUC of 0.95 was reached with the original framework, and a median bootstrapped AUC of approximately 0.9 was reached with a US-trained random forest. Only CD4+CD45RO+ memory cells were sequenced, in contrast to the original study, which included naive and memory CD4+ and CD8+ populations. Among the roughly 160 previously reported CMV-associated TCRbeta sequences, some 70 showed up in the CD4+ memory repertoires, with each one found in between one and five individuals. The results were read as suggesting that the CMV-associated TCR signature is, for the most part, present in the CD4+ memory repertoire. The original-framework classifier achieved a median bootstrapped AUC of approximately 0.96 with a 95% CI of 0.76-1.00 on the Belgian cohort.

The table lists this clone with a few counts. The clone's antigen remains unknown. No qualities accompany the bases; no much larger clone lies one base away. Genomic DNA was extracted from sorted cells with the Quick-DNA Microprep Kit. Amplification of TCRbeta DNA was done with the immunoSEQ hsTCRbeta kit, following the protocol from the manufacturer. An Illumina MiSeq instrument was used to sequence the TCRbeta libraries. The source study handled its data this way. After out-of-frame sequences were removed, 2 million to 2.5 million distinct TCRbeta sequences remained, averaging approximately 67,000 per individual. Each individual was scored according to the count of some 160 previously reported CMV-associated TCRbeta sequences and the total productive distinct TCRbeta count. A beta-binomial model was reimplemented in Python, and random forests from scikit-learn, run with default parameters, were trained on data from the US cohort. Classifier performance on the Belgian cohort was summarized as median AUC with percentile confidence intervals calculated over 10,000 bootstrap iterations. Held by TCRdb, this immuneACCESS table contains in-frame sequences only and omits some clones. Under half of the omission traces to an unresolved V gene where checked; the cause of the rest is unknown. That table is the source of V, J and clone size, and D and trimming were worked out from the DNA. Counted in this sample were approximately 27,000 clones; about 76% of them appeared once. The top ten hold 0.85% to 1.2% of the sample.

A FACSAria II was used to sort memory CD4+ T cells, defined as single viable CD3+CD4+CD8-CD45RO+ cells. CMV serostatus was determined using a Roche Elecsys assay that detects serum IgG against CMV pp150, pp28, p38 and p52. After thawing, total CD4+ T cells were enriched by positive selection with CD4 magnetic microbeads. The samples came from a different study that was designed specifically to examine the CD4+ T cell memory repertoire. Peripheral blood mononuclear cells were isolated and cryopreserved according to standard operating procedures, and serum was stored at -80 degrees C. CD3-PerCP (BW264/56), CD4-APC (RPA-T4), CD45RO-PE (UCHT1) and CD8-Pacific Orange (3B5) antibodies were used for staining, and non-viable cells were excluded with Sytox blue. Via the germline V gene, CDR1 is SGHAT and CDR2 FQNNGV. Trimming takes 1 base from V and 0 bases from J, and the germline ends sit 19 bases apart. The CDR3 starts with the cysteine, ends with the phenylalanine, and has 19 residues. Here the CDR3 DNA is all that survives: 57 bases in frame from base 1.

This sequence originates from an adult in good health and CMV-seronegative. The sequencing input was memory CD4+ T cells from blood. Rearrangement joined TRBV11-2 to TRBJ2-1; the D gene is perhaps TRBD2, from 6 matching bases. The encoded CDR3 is CASSLGVKRVGSSYNEQFF. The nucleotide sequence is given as TGTGCCAGCAGCTTAGGGGTTAAGCGGGTGGGTAGCTCCTACAATGAGCAGTTCTTC.